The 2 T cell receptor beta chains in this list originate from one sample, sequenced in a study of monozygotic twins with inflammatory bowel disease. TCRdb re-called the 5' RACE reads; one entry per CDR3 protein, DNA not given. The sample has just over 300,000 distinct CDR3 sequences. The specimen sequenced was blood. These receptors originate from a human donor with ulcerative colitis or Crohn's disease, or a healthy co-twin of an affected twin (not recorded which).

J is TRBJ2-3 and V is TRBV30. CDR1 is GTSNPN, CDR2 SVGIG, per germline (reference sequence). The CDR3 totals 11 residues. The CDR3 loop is CACGVTDTQYF. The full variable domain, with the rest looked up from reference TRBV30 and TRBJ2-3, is SQTIHQWPATLVQPVGSPLSLECTVEGTSNPNLYWYRQAAGRGLQLLFYSVGIGQISSEVPQNLSASRPQDRQFILSSKKLLLSDSGFYLCACGVTDTQYFGPGTRLTVL.

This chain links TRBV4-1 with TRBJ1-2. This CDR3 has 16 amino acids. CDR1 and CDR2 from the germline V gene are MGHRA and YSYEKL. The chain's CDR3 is CASSQIIRQDNYGYTF.